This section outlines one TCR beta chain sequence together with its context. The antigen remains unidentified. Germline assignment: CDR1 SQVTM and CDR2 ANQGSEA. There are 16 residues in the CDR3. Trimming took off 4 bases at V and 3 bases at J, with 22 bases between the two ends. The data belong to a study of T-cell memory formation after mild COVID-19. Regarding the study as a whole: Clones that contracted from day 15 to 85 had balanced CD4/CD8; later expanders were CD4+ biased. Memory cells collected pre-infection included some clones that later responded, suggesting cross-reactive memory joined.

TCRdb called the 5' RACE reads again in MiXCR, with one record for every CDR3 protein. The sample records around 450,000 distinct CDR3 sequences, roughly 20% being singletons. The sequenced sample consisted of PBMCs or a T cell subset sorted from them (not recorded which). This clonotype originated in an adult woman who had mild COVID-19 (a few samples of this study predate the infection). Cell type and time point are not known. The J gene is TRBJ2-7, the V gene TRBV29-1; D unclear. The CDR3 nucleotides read TGCAGCGTTGCCCCTTTTCCGGACGGAGTAGACTACGAGCAGTACTTC. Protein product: CSVAPFPDGVDYEQYF.